Listed below are T cell receptor beta chains from one sample, sequenced in a study of shared clonotypes between healthy human individuals. Data came from immunoSEQ multiplex PCR; TCRdb stores just in-frame clones and leaves some out. The data hold 800,000 to 1,200,000 clones, with 70% to 80% observed a single time. Sequencing input: memory CD4+ T cells from PBMCs. These receptors were collected from a man between 18 and 35 years old in good health. Some clones in this sample may be carry-over from other donors' samples. CDR3s leave out the opening cysteine and the closing phenylalanine or tryptophan. The D gene is left open where the match is weak. A clone size is listed for some rows: how often the clone was seen (once, few, many), or a class if it is expanded.

j_gene: TRBJ2-6; abundance: .; d_gene: .; v_gene: TRBV15; CDR3aa: ATSERGDGANVLT
j_gene: TRBJ2-3; abundance: .; d_gene: .; v_gene: TRBV5-1; CDR3aa: ASRGGSTDTQY
j_gene: TRBJ1-1; abundance: few; d_gene: .; v_gene: TRBV6-1; CDR3aa: ASRDRPNTEAF
j_gene: TRBJ2-5; abundance: .; d_gene: TRBD2; v_gene: TRBV9; CDR3aa: ASSGPVTSKDETQY
j_gene: TRBJ2-3; abundance: .; d_gene: .; v_gene: TRBV6-6; CDR3aa: ASSNPHRADTQY
j_gene: TRBJ2-1; abundance: .; d_gene: .; v_gene: TRBV5-4; CDR3aa: ASSLSSTTTNEQF
j_gene: TRBJ2-7; abundance: .; d_gene: TRBD2; v_gene: TRBV5-4; CDR3aa: ASSLVGGVDEQY
j_gene: TRBJ2-2; abundance: .; d_gene: .; v_gene: TRBV6-1; CDR3aa: ASITSPAIGELF
j_gene: TRBJ2-5; abundance: .; d_gene: .; v_gene: TRBV29-1; CDR3aa: SVSEGRTAQETQY
j_gene: TRBJ2-4; abundance: few; d_gene: .; v_gene: TRBV4-1; CDR3aa: ASSKTHTPENIQY
j_gene: TRBJ2-3; abundance: once; d_gene: TRBD2; v_gene: TRBV15; CDR3aa: ATSRKTSGTSTDTQY
j_gene: TRBJ2-7; abundance: .; d_gene: .; v_gene: TRBV5-1; CDR3aa: ASSHGGLVPQEGTYEQY
j_gene: TRBJ1-5; abundance: .; d_gene: TRBD1; v_gene: TRBV28; CDR3aa: ASHRRDRGNQPQH
j_gene: TRBJ1-1; abundance: .; d_gene: TRBD1; v_gene: TRBV7-3; CDR3aa: ASSLDRGNEAF
j_gene: TRBJ2-1; abundance: .; d_gene: TRBD2; v_gene: TRBV6-5; CDR3aa: ASSALGGFEQF
j_gene: TRBJ1-5; abundance: .; d_gene: TRBD1; v_gene: TRBV18; CDR3aa: ASSHSRQGPSNQPQH
j_gene: TRBJ2-7; abundance: .; d_gene: .; v_gene: TRBV5-1; CDR3aa: ASSLAGETYEQY
j_gene: TRBJ2-1; abundance: .; d_gene: .; v_gene: TRBV21-1; CDR3aa: ASSKALRTRRSYNEQF
j_gene: TRBJ1-2; abundance: few; d_gene: TRBD1; v_gene: TRBV27; CDR3aa: ASSPTGSYGYT
j_gene: TRBJ2-5; abundance: .; d_gene: .; v_gene: TRBV7-2; CDR3aa: ASSPGRSGGRETQY
j_gene: TRBJ1-1; abundance: few; d_gene: .; v_gene: TRBV28; CDR3aa: ASSLYGGNTEAF
j_gene: TRBJ1-3; abundance: .; d_gene: .; v_gene: TRBV7-2; CDR3aa: ASSLSGSGNTIY
j_gene: TRBJ2-1; abundance: .; d_gene: TRBD2; v_gene: TRBV18; CDR3aa: ASSPQVAGAYNEQF
j_gene: TRBJ2-1; abundance: .; d_gene: TRBD1; v_gene: TRBV2; CDR3aa: ASSPMTGINEQF
j_gene: TRBJ1-4; abundance: .; d_gene: .; v_gene: TRBV7-9; CDR3aa: ASSLRQGSNEKLF
j_gene: TRBJ1-2; abundance: few; d_gene: .; v_gene: TRBV27; CDR3aa: ASSLKAGANHGYT
j_gene: TRBJ2-7; abundance: once; d_gene: TRBD1; v_gene: TRBV28; CDR3aa: ASRPGGSYEQY
j_gene: TRBJ2-7; abundance: .; d_gene: TRBD1; v_gene: TRBV5-1; CDR3aa: ASSAGTGRTYEQY
j_gene: TRBJ1-4; abundance: few; d_gene: .; v_gene: TRBV29-1; CDR3aa: SVQIYVGEKLF
j_gene: TRBJ1-2; abundance: .; d_gene: .; v_gene: TRBV2; CDR3aa: ASSVEGNYGYT
j_gene: TRBJ1-5; abundance: .; d_gene: .; v_gene: TRBV18; CDR3aa: ASSPPPGPQPQH
j_gene: TRBJ1-2; abundance: .; d_gene: TRBD1; v_gene: TRBV5-1; CDR3aa: ASSPGTVSVYGYT
j_gene: TRBJ2-1; abundance: .; d_gene: .; v_gene: TRBV9; CDR3aa: ASTVGGTGYNEQF
j_gene: TRBJ1-4; abundance: few; d_gene: .; v_gene: TRBV7-9; CDR3aa: ASSLPLATNEKLF
j_gene: TRBJ1-2; abundance: .; d_gene: TRBD1; v_gene: TRBV5-1; CDR3aa: ASSPQGALNYGYT
j_gene: TRBJ1-3; abundance: .; d_gene: .; v_gene: TRBV7-2; CDR3aa: ASSFAGTPSSGNTIY
j_gene: TRBJ2-2; abundance: .; d_gene: .; v_gene: TRBV19; CDR3aa: ASSGGAFRLTGELF
j_gene: TRBJ2-1; abundance: .; d_gene: .; v_gene: TRBV7-2; CDR3aa: ASSLGTLYEQF
j_gene: TRBJ2-5; abundance: .; d_gene: .; v_gene: TRBV28; CDR3aa: ASSLAPGQGQETQY
j_gene: TRBJ2-7; abundance: .; d_gene: TRBD2; v_gene: TRBV6-1; CDR3aa: ASSDGTSGGIGEQY
j_gene: TRBJ2-1; abundance: .; d_gene: TRBD2; v_gene: TRBV5-1; CDR3aa: ASSLPGGSYNEQF
j_gene: TRBJ2-6; abundance: .; d_gene: .; v_gene: TRBV19; CDR3aa: ASSIPSGANVLT
j_gene: TRBJ2-1; abundance: .; d_gene: .; v_gene: TRBV27; CDR3aa: ASSLLNNEQF
j_gene: TRBJ1-3; abundance: .; d_gene: .; v_gene: TRBV7-3; CDR3aa: ASSLDTARGNTIY
j_gene: TRBJ1-2; abundance: many; d_gene: TRBD1; v_gene: TRBV6-5; CDR3aa: ASIRDRAGGYT
j_gene: TRBJ2-7; abundance: .; d_gene: .; v_gene: TRBV28; CDR3aa: ASSSRTVTLNEQY